This T cell receptor (beta chain) derives from a study of long-term antiretroviral therapy in people with HIV. Overall study context: The earliest samples predate the 2015 immediate-ART recommendation by about a decade.

With survey level as its setting, the immunoSEQ assay was v3.0. The data were produced by immunoSEQ multiplex PCR, yet TCRdb's version contains in-frame clones alone and is incomplete. The sample consists of roughly 12,000 clones, 82% of them appearing once. After removal of 4 bases from V and 3 bases from J, the junction contained 7 bases not matched to a gene. This CDR3 has 15 residues. Per the germline V gene, CDR1 is SGDLS and CDR2 is YYNGEE. The source of this sequence is a man in his forties or fifties with HIV. The gene calls are TRBV9 and TRBJ2-1; TRBD1 matches at 7 bases. The sequenced sample was unsorted PBMCs, obtained around 8.2 years after starting antiretroviral therapy. The CDR3 bases are TGTGCCAGCAGCCTCGAGGGGGCGTTCTACAATGAGCAGTTCTTC. The encoded protein is CASSLEGAFYNEQFF.